The T cell receptor beta chain under discussion was sequenced for a study of blood T cell repertoires in COVID-19 (dated by TCRdb to the early 2020s). Study-wide context: The collaborator samples originated in the United States, Italy and Spain and spanned the acute and convalescent phases of COVID-19. Samples were obtained from the ongoing ImmuneRACE study (first 160 participants) and from about 1,300 subjects provided by 6 global collaborators. Sample metadata almost always included a de-identified subject ID, COVID-19 status, age in years and sex. The repertoires were released in a freely available public database meant as a resource for research on the immune response to SARS-CoV-2. Where HLA class I and class II types were available, the types were taken from metadata supplied by the sample provider, not from assay-based typing. The prospective study material was composed of cDNA or gDNA derived from T cells, B-cell-depleted T cells, or PBMCs. Deeply sampled blood TCRbeta repertoires from subjects exposed to, actively infected with, or recovered from COVID-19 were included in the dataset. The paper's findings and limits, for the study overall: The quantity of clinical and demographic metadata differed by source and by participant and was supplied without curation.

The cysteine opens and the phenylalanine closes a CDR3 of 13 amino acids. The DNA shown is the 39-base CDR3, in frame from base 1. V is cut by 7 bases and J by 0 bases, and the space between the germline ends is 9 bases. Comment on this clone: The clone's antigen remains unknown. No base-level quality is on record; no much larger clone is a single base apart.

Each collaborating institution followed its own protocols to collect whole blood in K2EDTA tubes. For TCRbeta analysis, collaborators shipped samples as frozen whole blood, isolated PBMCs, or DNA extracted from either of those sample types. TCRbeta CDR3 regions were amplified from genomic DNA by means of the immunoSEQ Assay, a bias-controlled multiplex PCR. Regarding the original processing steps: Nucleated cell counts per sample were estimated from amplification of reference gene primers within the assay. To quantify the absolute abundance of each unique TCRbeta CDR3 rearrangement, sequence reads were collapsed and filtered. Productive Simpson clonality was computed per sample as the square root of Simpson's diversity index over productive rearrangements. The source is immuneACCESS, and TCRdb retained only in-frame sequences with V and J called. Part of the clones is not carried over; for the studies checked, unresolved V genes explain less than half of this, and the remainder is unexplained. V and J calls and clone size are copied from that table; D and trimming were computed from the DNA. The sample table lists some 130,000 clones, roughly 84% of them with a count of one. The biggest ten clones account for about 1.3% of the sample.

Sequencing was carried out using peripheral blood. The rearrangement combines TRBV12-3 or TRBV12-4 with TRBJ1-2, with the D gene too uncertain to name. The clonotype comes from a man aged 60 to 69 with acute or convalescent COVID-19. The nucleotide sequence reads TGTGCCAGCAACGTGGGAGCTAACTATGGCTACACCTTC. This is translated as CASNVGANYGYTF.